This TCR beta chain was identified in a study of siplizumab effects on memory and regulatory T cells. This clone has just one count. Its specificity is not known. The length of the CDR3 is 15 residues. Per germline, CDR1 LNHDA and CDR2 SQIVND (reference sequence). The J segment lost 3 bases and the V segment lost 6 bases, leaving 7 bases of the junction unmatched. Method: immunoSEQ multiplex PCR; TCRdb's copy keeps in-frame clones and lacks some. This sample has about 94,000 clones; nearly 95% occur once, and the top ten carry roughly 0.29%. Broader study findings: The drug siplizumab significantly decreased the alloreactive sequences that could be traced to unstimulated CD4+ memory cells. Both greater diversity than memory cells and a major contribution to the alloresponse seemed to characterize naive T cells.

V is TRBV19 and J is TRBJ2-7; TRBD2 aligns across 11 bases. This sequence was found in a human donor in good health. The sequenced sample consisted of non-Treg CD4+ T cells sorted from blood. CDR3 nucleotides: TGTGCCAGTAGGCGCACTAGCGGGGGACTCTACGAGCAGTACTTC. Residues: CASRRTSGGLYEQYF.